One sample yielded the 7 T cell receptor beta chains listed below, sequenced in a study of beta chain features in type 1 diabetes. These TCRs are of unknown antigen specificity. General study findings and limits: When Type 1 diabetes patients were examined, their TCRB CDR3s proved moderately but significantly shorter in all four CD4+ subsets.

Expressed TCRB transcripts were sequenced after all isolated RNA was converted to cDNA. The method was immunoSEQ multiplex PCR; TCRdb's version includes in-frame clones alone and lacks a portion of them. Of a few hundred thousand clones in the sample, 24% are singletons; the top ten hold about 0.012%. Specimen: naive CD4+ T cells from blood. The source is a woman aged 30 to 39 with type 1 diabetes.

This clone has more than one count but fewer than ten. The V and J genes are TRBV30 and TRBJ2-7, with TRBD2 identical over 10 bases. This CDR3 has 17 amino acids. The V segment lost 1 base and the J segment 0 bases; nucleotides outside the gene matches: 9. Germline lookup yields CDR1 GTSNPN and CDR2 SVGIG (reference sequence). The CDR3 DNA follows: TGTGCCTGGAGTGGTGGTAGCGGGAGGAGGGCCTCCTACGAGCAGTACTTC. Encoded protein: CAWSGGSGRRASYEQYF.

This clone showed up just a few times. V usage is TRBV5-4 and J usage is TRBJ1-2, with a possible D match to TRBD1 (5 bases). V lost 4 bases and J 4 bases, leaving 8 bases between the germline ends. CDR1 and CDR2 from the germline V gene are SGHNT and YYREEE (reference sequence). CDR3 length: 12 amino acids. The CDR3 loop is CASSPDSYGYTF. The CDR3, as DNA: TGTGCCAGCAGCCCCGACAGCTATGGCTACACCTTC.

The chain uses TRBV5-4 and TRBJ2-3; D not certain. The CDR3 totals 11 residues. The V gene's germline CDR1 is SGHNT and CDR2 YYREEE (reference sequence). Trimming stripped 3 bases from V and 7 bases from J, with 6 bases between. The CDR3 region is CASSSQYTQYF. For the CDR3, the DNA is TGTGCCAGCAGCTCCCAATATACGCAGTATTTT.

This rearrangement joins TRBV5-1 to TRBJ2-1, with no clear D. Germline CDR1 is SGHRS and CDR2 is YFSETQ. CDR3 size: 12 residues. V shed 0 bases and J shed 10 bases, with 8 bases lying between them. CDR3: CASSLGQEEQFF. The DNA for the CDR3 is TGCGCCAGCAGCTTGGGGCAGGAAGAGCAGTTCTTC.

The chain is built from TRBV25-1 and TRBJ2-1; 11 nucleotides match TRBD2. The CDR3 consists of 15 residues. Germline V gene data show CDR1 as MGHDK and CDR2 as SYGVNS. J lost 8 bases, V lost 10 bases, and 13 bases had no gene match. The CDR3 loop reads CATIKTSGSGDEQFF. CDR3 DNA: TGTGCCACCATAAAAACTAGCGGGAGCGGGGATGAGCAGTTCTTC.

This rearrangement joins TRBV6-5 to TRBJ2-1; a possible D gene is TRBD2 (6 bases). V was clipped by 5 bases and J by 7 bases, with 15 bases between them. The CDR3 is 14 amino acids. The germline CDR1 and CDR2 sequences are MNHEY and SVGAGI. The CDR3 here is CASSPPGSGNEQFF. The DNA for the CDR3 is TGTGCCAGCAGTCCCCCTGGGAGCGGGAATGAGCAGTTCTTC.

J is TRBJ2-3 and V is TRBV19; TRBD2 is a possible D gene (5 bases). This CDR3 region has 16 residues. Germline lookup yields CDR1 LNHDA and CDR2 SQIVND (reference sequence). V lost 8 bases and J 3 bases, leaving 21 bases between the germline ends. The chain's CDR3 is CASLSGAQDRTDTQYF. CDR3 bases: TGTGCCAGTCTCAGCGGAGCCCAGGATAGGACAGATACGCAGTATTTT.